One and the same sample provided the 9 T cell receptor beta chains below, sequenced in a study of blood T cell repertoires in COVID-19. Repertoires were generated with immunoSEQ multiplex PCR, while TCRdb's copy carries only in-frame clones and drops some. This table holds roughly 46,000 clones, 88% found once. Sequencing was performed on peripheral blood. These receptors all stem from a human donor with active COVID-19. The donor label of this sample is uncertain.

CDR3 coding DNA: TGTGCCTGGAGCGCGACAGACTACGAGCAGTACTTC. It yields the protein CAWSATDYEQYF. The chain employs TRBV30 and TRBJ2-7; possible D gene TRBD1, 5 bases. This CDR3 spans 12 amino acids. Between the trimmed V and J ends, which lost 3 bases and 3 bases, there was a span of 9 bases. The germline CDR1 and CDR2 sequences are GTSNPN and SVGIG (reference sequence). The entire variable domain, with the rest obtained from reference TRBV30 and TRBJ2-7, is as follows: SQTIHQWPATLVQPVGSPLSLECTVEGTSNPNLYWYRQAAGRGLQLLFYSVGIGQISSEVPQNLSASRPQDRQFILSSKKLLLSDSGFYLCAWSATDYEQYFGPGTRLTVT.

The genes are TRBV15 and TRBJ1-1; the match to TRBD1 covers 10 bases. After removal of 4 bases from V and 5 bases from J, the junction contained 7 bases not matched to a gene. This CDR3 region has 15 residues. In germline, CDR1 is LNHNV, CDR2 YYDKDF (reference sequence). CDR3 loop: CATSTGTGDQTEAFF. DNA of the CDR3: TGTGCCACCAGCACCGGGACAGGGGATCAAACTGAAGCTTTCTTT.

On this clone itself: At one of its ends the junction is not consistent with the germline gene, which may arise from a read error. In nucleotides, the CDR3 is TGTGCCTGGAGTAAACAAGGGGCCCAGGGGTTAGACTTC. Its translation: CAWSKQGAQGLDF. The chain couples TRBV30 to TRBJ2-7; a possible D gene is TRBD1 (6 bases). The CDR3 has 13 residues. Germline assignment: CDR1 GTSNPN and CDR2 SVGIG (reference sequence).

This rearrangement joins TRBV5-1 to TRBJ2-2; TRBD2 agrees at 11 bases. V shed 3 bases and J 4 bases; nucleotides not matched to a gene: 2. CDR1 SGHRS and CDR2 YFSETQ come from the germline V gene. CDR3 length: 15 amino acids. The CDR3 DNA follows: TGCGCCAGCAGCTCGCTAGCGGGAGGCACCGGGGAGCTGTTTTTT. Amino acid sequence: CASSSLAGGTGELFF.

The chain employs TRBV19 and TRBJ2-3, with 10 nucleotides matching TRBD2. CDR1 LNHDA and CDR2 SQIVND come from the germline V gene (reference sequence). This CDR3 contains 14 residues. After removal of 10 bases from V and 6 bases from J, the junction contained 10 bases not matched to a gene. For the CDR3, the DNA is TGTGCCACCGCCCCAGCGGGGGGGCGGGATACGCAGTATTTT. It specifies CATAPAGGRDTQYF.

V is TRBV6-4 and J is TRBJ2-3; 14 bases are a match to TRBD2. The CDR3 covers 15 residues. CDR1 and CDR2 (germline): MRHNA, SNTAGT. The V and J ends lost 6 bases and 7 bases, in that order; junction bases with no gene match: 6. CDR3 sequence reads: CASSRLAGGLNTQYF. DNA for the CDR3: TGTGCCAGCAGCCGACTAGCGGGAGGGTTAAATACGCAGTATTTT.

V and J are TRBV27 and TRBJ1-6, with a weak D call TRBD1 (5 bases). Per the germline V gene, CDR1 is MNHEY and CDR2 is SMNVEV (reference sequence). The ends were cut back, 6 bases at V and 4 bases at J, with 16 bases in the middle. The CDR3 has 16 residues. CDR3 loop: CASRDSTLMYNSPLHF. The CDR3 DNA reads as TGTGCCAGCAGAGACAGTACCCTTATGTATAATTCACCCCTCCACTTT.

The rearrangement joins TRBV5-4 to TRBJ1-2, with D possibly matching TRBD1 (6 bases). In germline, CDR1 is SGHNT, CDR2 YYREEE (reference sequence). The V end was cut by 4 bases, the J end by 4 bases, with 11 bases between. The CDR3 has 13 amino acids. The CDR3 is CASSLTGPYGYTF. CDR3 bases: TGTGCCAGCAGCCTTACAGGGCCCTATGGCTACACCTTC.

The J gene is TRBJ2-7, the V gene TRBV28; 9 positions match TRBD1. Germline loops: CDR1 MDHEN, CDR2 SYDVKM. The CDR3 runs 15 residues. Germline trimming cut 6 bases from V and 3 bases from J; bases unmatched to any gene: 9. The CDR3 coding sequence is TGTGCCAGCAGCCCCGGGACAGGGAGAGTCTACGAGCAGTACTTC. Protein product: CASSPGTGRVYEQYF. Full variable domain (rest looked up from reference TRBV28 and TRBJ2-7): DVKVTQSSRYLVKRTGEKVFLECVQDMDHENMFWYRQDPGLGLRLIYFSYDVKMKEKGDIPEGYSVSREKKERFSLILESASTNQTSMYLCASSPGTGRVYEQYFGPGTRLTVT.